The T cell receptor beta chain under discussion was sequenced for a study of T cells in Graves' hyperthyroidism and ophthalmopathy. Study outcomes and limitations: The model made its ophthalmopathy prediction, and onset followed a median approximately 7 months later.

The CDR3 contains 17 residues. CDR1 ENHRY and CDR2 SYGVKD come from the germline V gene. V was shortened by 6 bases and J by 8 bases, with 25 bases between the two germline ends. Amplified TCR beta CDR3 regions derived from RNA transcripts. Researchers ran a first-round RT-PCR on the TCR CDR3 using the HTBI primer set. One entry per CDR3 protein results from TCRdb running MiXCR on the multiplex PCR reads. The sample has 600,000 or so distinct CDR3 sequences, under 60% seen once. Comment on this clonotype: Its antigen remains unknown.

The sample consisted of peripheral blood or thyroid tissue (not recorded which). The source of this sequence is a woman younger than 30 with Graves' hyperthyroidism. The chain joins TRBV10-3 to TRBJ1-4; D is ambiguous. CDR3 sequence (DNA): TGTGCCATCAGAACTCCGGGCAGCCAAAGAGGCGGGGAAAAACTGTTTTTT. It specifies CAIRTPGSQRGGEKLFF.